This is a list of T cell receptor beta chains from one sample in a study of cytomegalovirus exposure and HLA in healthy donors. Using immunoSEQ multiplex PCR, the repertoire was profiled, and TCRdb retains in-frame clones only, with some absent. The sample contains roughly 300,000 clones, 80% to 90% of which appear only once. The sample consisted of PBMCs. These receptors were obtained from a man between 35 and 55 years old in good health and CMV-seropositive. The CDR3 runs from the conserved cysteine through the conserved F or W. The D gene is left open where the match is weak. Not all rows give a size; the values are once, few, many and, for expanded clones, a class.

j_gene,d_gene,v_gene,abundance,CDR3aa,CDR3nt
TRBJ2-6,TRBD1,TRBV28,NA,CASSHGTASSGANVLTF,TGTGCCAGCAGTCACGGGACAGCATCCTCTGGGGCCAACGTCCTGACTTTC
TRBJ1-4,NA,TRBV6-5,NA,CASSPGVINEKLFF,TGTGCCAGCAGCCCAGGGGTGATTAATGAAAAACTGTTTTTT
TRBJ1-1,NA,TRBV5-4,NA,CASSRGLNTEAFF,TGTGCCAGCAGCAGAGGGCTGAACACTGAAGCTTTCTTT
TRBJ2-7,NA,TRBV6-5,NA,CASSTSPGVDYEQYF,TGTGCCAGCAGTACCTCTCCGGGGGTAGACTACGAGCAGTACTTC
TRBJ2-1,TRBD2,TRBV5-6,NA,CASSGKSSGRPYNEQFF,TGTGCCAGCAGCGGGAAGTCTAGCGGGAGGCCCTACAATGAGCAGTTCTTC
TRBJ2-7,TRBD1,TRBV7-3,NA,CASSLTQGADVQYF,TGTGCCAGCAGCTTAACGCAGGGGGCTGATGTGCAGTACTTC
TRBJ2-1,TRBD2,TRBV5-1,NA,CASSLAPGTSYNEQFF,TGCGCCAGCAGCTTGGCTCCGGGGACTAGTTACAATGAGCAGTTCTTC
TRBJ2-1,TRBD2,TRBV10-2,NA,CASSEGTGGYNEQFF,TGCGCCAGCAGTGAAGGAACGGGGGGCTACAATGAGCAGTTCTTC
TRBJ1-2,NA,TRBV7-6,NA,CASSDGHNANYGYTF,TGTGCCAGCAGCGACGGACACAACGCTAACTATGGCTACACCTTC
TRBJ2-7,TRBD2,TRBV28,once,CASRTSGGSYEQYF,TGTGCCAGCAGGACTAGCGGGGGCTCCTACGAGCAGTACTTC
TRBJ1-2,TRBD1,TRBV28,NA,CASSLRDSYGYTF,TGTGCCAGCAGTTTACGGGACAGCTATGGCTACACCTTC
TRBJ2-1,NA,TRBV5-1,NA,CASSLGLNNEQFF,TGCGCCAGCAGCTTGGGACTGAACAATGAGCAGTTCTTC
TRBJ2-2,NA,TRBV28,NA,CASRWRGINTGELFF,TGTGCCAGCCGTTGGCGGGGCATCAACACCGGGGAGCTGTTTTTT
TRBJ1-1,NA,TRBV29-1,NA,CSVAGGVQGAEAFF,TGCAGCGTTGCGGGTGGGGTACAGGGCGCTGAAGCTTTCTTT
TRBJ1-2,TRBD1,TRBV5-5,NA,CASSSVGQNYGYTF,TGTGCCAGCAGCTCGGTGGGACAGAACTATGGCTACACCTTC
TRBJ2-1,TRBD2,TRBV28,NA,CASSLWGVTSGTYNEQFF,TGTGCCAGCAGTTTATGGGGGGTGACTAGCGGGACCTACAATGAGCAGTTCTTC
TRBJ2-1,TRBD1,TRBV4-1,NA,CASSQGGTGGNEQFF,TGCGCCAGCAGCCAAGGGGGTACAGGGGGGAATGAGCAGTTCTTC
TRBJ2-5,NA,TRBV10-3,NA,CAISDGGRETQYF,TGTGCCATCAGTGACGGGGGGCGAGAGACCCAGTACTTC
TRBJ2-7,TRBD1,TRBV30,once,CAWSGTGAHYYEQYF,TGTGCCTGGAGTGGGACAGGGGCCCACTACTACGAGCAGTACTTC
TRBJ1-1,TRBD1,TRBV27,NA,CASSIGTGALGTEAFF,TGTGCCAGCAGTATCGGGACAGGGGCTTTGGGCACTGAAGCTTTCTTT
TRBJ1-1,NA,TRBV10-3,NA,CAISESGGVGTEAFF,TGTGCCATCAGTGAGTCGGGAGGGGTTGGCACTGAAGCTTTCTTT
TRBJ2-1,TRBD2,TRBV18,NA,CASSLQSAGGPDNEQFF,TGTGCCAGCTCACTCCAATCGGCGGGAGGGCCCGACAATGAGCAGTTCTTC
TRBJ2-1,TRBD2,TRBV27,few,CASSLAGGPANEQFF,TGTGCCAGCAGTTTAGCGGGAGGGCCGGCTAATGAGCAGTTCTTC
TRBJ1-1,TRBD1,TRBV2,few,CASSPLGTGGFLNTEAFF,TGTGCCAGCAGTCCCCTAGGGACAGGGGGCTTCTTAAACACTGAAGCTTTCTTT
TRBJ2-7,TRBD2,TRBV27,NA,CASSEGLAPVEQYF,TGTGCCAGCAGCGAGGGACTAGCCCCTGTCGAGCAGTACTTC
TRBJ2-1,TRBD2,TRBV7-6,NA,CASSLETSGSYNEQFF,TGTGCCAGCAGCTTAGAGACTAGCGGGAGCTACAATGAGCAGTTCTTC
TRBJ1-4,TRBD1,TRBV30,NA,CAWRTTGGKRANEKLFF,TGTGCCTGGAGGACGACAGGGGGCAAGCGAGCTAATGAAAAACTGTTTTTT
TRBJ2-3,NA,TRBV7-2,NA,CASSLSGARGDTQYF,TGTGCCAGCAGCTTGTCCGGAGCGAGAGGAGATACGCAGTATTTT
TRBJ2-7,TRBD2,TRBV19,NA,CASRPLAGGPYEQYF,TGTGCCAGTAGACCCCTAGCGGGAGGGCCTTACGAGCAGTACTTC
TRBJ1-2,TRBD1,TRBV2,few,CARTPGQGNYGYTF,TGTGCCAGGACCCCAGGACAGGGTAACTATGGCTACACCTTC
TRBJ2-1,TRBD2,TRBV14,NA,CASSQDWRWTASGRIYNEQFF,TGTGCCAGCAGCCAAGACTGGCGCTGGACAGCGAGCGGGAGAATCTACAATGAGCAGTTCTTC
TRBJ2-3,TRBD2,TRBV7-3,NA,CASSSSGGGPGDTQYF,TGTGCCAGCAGCTCCTCCGGGGGAGGGCCCGGAGATACGCAGTATTTT
TRBJ2-7,NA,TRBV9,NA,CASSVAAGGAGEQYF,TGTGCCAGCAGCGTAGCGGCTGGGGGCGCGGGCGAGCAGTACTTC
TRBJ2-3,TRBD2,TRBV10-3,NA,CAVSGSGTDTQYF,TGTGCCGTCAGCGGGAGCGGGACAGATACGCAGTATTTT
TRBJ2-7,NA,TRBV6-5,NA,CASSYPLKGEQYF,TGTGCCAGCAGTTACCCTCTTAAGGGGGAGCAGTACTTC
TRBJ1-1,TRBD1,TRBV19,NA,CASSLNRGAFF,TGTGCCAGTAGTTTAAACAGGGGAGCTTTCTTT
TRBJ2-7,NA,TRBV28,NA,CASIQGEGSYEQYF,TGTGCCAGCATCCAAGGGGAAGGGTCCTACGAGCAGTACTTC
TRBJ2-1,NA,TRBV5-5,NA,CASSLPRNGNEQFF,TGTGCCAGCAGCTTACCTAGAAATGGGAATGAGCAGTTCTTC
TRBJ1-2,TRBD1,TRBV7-2,NA,CASSPGTGLQGGYTF,TGTGCCAGCAGCCCTGGGACAGGGCTTCAAGGTGGCTACACCTTC
TRBJ2-7,NA,TRBV28,NA,CASSLSLSEQYF,TGTGCCAGCAGTTTATCTCTTTCCGAGCAGTACTTC
TRBJ2-2,TRBD2,TRBV28,once,CASSLPRAGGGYGELFF,TGTGCCAGCAGTTTACCCCGAGCGGGGGGCGGATACGGGGAGCTGTTTTTT
TRBJ2-7,NA,TRBV18,NA,CASSPFTTAYGEQYF,TGTGCCAGCTCACCTTTCACGACAGCCTACGGCGAGCAGTACTTC
TRBJ2-7,NA,TRBV18,NA,CASSPGGTASYEQYF,TGTGCCAGCTCACCAGGCGGGACGGCCTCCTACGAGCAGTACTTC
TRBJ2-7,TRBD2,TRBV9,NA,CASSVGSGLAGVYEQYF,TGTGCCAGCAGCGTAGGATCGGGACTAGCGGGAGTGTACGAGCAGTACTTC
TRBJ2-7,TRBD1,TRBV5-1,NA,CASSVRDRGYEQYF,TGCGCCAGCAGCGTCCGGGACAGGGGATACGAGCAGTACTTC
TRBJ1-5,TRBD1,TRBV10-3,NA,CAISESGQGWQPQHF,TGTGCCATCAGTGAGTCCGGACAGGGTTGGCAGCCCCAGCATTTT
TRBJ2-2,TRBD2,TRBV5-1,once,CASSRPGLADTGELFF,TGCGCCAGCAGCCGTCCGGGACTAGCGGACACCGGGGAGCTGTTTTTT
TRBJ2-2,TRBD2,TRBV2,NA,CASKGTSGNTGELFF,TGTGCCAGCAAAGGGACTAGCGGGAACACCGGGGAGCTGTTTTTT
TRBJ2-1,TRBD2,TRBV4-2,NA,CASSQVASGRRLWNEQFF,TGTGCCAGCAGCCAAGTAGCTAGCGGGAGACGTTTGTGGAATGAGCAGTTCTTC
TRBJ2-3,NA,TRBV19,NA,CASKVEGTDTQYF,TGTGCCAGTAAGGTAGAGGGCACAGATACGCAGTATTTT
TRBJ2-2,NA,TRBV12-5,NA,CASGFYQGNTGELFF,TGTGCTAGTGGTTTTTATCAGGGGAACACCGGGGAGCTGTTTTTT
TRBJ2-3,NA,TRBV15,NA,CATSRISGTDTQYF,TGTGCCACCAGCAGAATTAGCGGCACAGATACGCAGTATTTT
TRBJ2-2,TRBD1,TRBV2,NA,CASMGGTGMHGELFF,TGTGCCAGCATGGGTGGGACAGGGATGCACGGGGAGCTGTTTTTT
TRBJ2-1,TRBD2,TRBV19,NA,CASSIAAGGYNEQFF,TGTGCCAGTAGTATAGCGGCGGGAGGTTACAATGAGCAGTTCTTC
TRBJ2-1,NA,TRBV12-5,NA,CASGTMRGHEQFF,TGTGCTAGTGGTACAATGCGGGGGCATGAGCAGTTCTTC
TRBJ2-3,NA,TRBV6-1,NA,CASSEQSPTDTQYF,TGTGCCAGCAGTGAACAGTCTCCCACAGATACGCAGTATTTT
TRBJ2-5,NA,TRBV25-1,NA,CASSDEGGTETQYF,TGTGCCAGCAGTGATGAAGGAGGGACGGAGACCCAGTACTTC
TRBJ1-4,NA,TRBV14,NA,CASSQVRQAHATNEKLFF,TGTGCCAGCAGCCAAGTGAGACAGGCCCATGCAACTAATGAAAAACTGTTTTTT
TRBJ1-1,TRBD1,TRBV15,NA,CATSLRTGGFGDTEAFF,TGTGCCACCAGCCTCCGGACAGGGGGCTTTGGGGACACTGAAGCTTTCTTT